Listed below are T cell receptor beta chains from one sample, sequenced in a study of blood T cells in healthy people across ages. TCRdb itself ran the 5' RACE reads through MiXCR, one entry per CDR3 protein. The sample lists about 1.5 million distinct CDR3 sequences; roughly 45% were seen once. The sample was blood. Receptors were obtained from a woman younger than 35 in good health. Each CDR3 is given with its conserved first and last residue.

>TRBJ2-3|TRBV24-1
CATSDQRRGTDTQYF
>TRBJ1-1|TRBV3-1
CASSQDRSGRPEAFF
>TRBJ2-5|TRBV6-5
CASSYSIEGEETQYF
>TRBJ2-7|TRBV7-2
CASSLGPGQGLYEQYF
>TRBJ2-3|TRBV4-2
CASSQGLSGSVVDTQYF
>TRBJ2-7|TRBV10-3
CAITRASGSPNEQYF
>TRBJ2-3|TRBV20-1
CSAPRLAGNTDTQYF
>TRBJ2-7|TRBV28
CASTTLSGQGVSYEQYF
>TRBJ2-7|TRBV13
CASSVGHEQYF
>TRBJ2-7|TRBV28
CASSVEAMREQYF
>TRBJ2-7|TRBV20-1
CSAPAGREGQYEQYF
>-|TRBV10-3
CTISGNWYEQYF
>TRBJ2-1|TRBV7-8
CASSVTSTYNEQFF
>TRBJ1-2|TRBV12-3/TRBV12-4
CASSLSQTGYFYYGYTF
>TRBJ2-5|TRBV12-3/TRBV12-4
CASSSAGRVYNEQYF
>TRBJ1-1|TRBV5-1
CASSFGQGDTEAFF
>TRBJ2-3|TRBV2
CASLLSGGGGTDTQYF
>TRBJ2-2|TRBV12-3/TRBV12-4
CASRTGLAGNTGELFF
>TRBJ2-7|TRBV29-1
CSVETSGRPYEQYF
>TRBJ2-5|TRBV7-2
CASRRSIDEQYF
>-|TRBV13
CASSWGGSGLAFETQYF
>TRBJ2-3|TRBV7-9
CASNLAREWDTQYF
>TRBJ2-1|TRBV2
CASSPNQGGEQFF
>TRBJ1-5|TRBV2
CASNGAGSNQPQHF
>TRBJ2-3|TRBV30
CAWRDPDYKDTQYF
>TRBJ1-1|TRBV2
CASNDEPDAFF
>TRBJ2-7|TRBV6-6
CASSYSDREQSYEQYF
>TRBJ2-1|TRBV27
CASSASGTSGHGFF
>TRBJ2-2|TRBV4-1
CASSPRTGATGELFF
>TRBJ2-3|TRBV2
CASRSGRCPDTQYF
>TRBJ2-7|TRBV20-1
CSAEGRHSYEQYF
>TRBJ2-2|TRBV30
CAWRTGGSNTGELFF
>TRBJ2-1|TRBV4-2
CASSQYLAYNEQFF
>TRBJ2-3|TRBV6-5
CASSYSSPDTDTQYF
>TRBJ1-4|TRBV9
CASSPPSATNEKLFF
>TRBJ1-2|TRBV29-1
CSALEGGRANYGYTF
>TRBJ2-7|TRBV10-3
CAISDVPYEQYF
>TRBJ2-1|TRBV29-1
CSVPGLAGENEQFF
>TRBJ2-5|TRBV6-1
CASADRVKETQYF
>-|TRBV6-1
CASREITSGLVDEQYF
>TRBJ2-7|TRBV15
CATSRDLLTAPYEQYF
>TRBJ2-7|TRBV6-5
CASTGLVINEQYF
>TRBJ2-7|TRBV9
CASSDGDRVKYF
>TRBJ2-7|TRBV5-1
CASSVMTGSYEQYF
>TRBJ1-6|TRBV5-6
CASSPKGAASYNSPLHF
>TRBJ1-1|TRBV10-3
CAISPQTGVEAFF
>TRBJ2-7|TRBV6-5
CASSVGGAGSYEQYF
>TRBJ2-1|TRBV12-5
CASGQRGGGNDQFF
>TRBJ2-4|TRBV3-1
CASSSGPSGSGSAKNIQYF
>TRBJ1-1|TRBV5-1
CASSLQGDRAEAFF
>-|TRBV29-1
CSARGAEGDGTSYEQFF
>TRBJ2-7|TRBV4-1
CASSPQKSSYEQYF
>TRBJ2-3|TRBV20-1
CSARWPGGPRQDTQYF
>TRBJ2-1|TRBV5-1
CASRTLGRAPYNEQFF
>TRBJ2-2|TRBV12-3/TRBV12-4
CASSLGGGAVTGELFF
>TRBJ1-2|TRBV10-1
CASSDTGYGYTF